Shown below are 9 T cell receptor beta chains from a single sample sequenced in a study of T cell repertoires in cytomegalovirus infection (dated by TCRdb to the late 2010s). Their antigens are not known. Reads for this sample came from an Illumina HiSeq 1500. TCRdb trimmed public reads at Q25 via fastp, called clones via MiXCR and kept in-frame beta chains. Rows matching on CDR3 protein sequence are summarized as one entry with the most common DNA and genes. In all, the sample holds about 46,000 distinct CDR3 sequences, and around 21% of those were seen once. Roughly 50% of the sample belongs to the ten largest clones. In light of the paper, this sample's treatment or condition label describes: in vitro stimulation with specific CMV peptide epitopes to enrich CMV-specific T cells. The source was CD8+ T cells from cultured PBMCs, collected from culture after CMV antigen stimulation. The receptors originated from a human donor in good health (CMV status not recorded). Some clones in this sample may be carry-over from other donors' samples.

This chain links TRBV20-1 with TRBJ2-1; 12 nucleotides agree with TRBD2. CDR3 length equals 16 residues. The V gene end was trimmed by 1 base and the J gene end by 9 bases; junction bases not matched to a gene: 10. Germline CDR1 and CDR2: DFQATT and SNEGSKA (reference sequence). CDR3 amino acids: CSARAPLAGGLVEQFF. The CDR3 nucleotides read TGCAGTGCTAGAGCCCCCCTAGCGGGGGGGTTGGTTGAGCAGTTCTTC.

This clonotype was detected a few times. V usage is TRBV27 and J usage is TRBJ2-7; perhaps TRBD1 as D (6 bases). The CDR3 length is 14 residues. Trimming took off 6 bases at V and 2 bases at J, with 14 bases between the two ends. Germline CDR1 is MNHEY and CDR2 is SMNVEV (reference sequence). DNA of the CDR3: TGTGCCAGCAGGGGAACAGGGACCCCCTACGAGCAGTACTTC. Residues: CASRGTGTPYEQYF.

Only a few counts were recorded for this clonotype. This chain uses TRBV5-6 with TRBJ1-1; TRBD1 is a possible D gene (6 bases). The V and J ends lost 1 base and 5 bases respectively, with 9 bases between them. The germline V gene has CDR1 SGHDT and CDR2 YYEEEE. The CDR3 is 13 residues long. The CDR3 spells CASSLTGITEAFF. CDR3 DNA sequence: TGTGCCAGCAGCTTGACAGGGATAACTGAAGCTTTCTTT.

In its sample, this clonotype was seen a few times. The V gene is TRBV13, the J gene TRBJ1-1, with a tentative D call TRBD1 (5 bases). Germline assignment: CDR1 PRHDT and CDR2 FYEKMQ (reference sequence). Between the trimmed V and J ends, which lost 5 bases and 1 base, there was a span of 17 bases. This CDR3 is 16 amino acids long. The CDR3 loop is CASSPLLWGRNTEAFF. DNA of the CDR3: TGTGCCAGCAGCCCTCTTCTGTGGGGGAGGAACACTGAAGCTTTCTTT.

The rearrangement links TRBV2 to TRBJ2-1; D uncertain. Germline CDR1 is SNHLY and CDR2 is FYNNEI. Trimming shortened V by 5 bases and J by 5 bases, and 16 bases separated the two germline ends. CDR3 size: 15 residues. This CDR3 reads CASSPPRVRDNEQFF. The DNA for the CDR3 is TGTGCCAGCAGTCCCCCTCGGGTCCGGGACAATGAGCAGTTCTTC.

This chain uses TRBV20-1 with TRBJ1-3; D may be TRBD1 (6 bases). The germline V gene has CDR1 DFQATT and CDR2 SNEGSKA (reference sequence). The CDR3 runs to 13 residues. V dropped 5 bases and J dropped 4 bases, with 12 bases sitting between them. The CDR3, as DNA: TGCAGTGCTGGGGGCCTTCAGGGAAACACCATATATTTT. It specifies CSAGGLQGNTIYF.

The table lists this clonotype with many counts. This chain connects TRBV13 to TRBJ1-1; the D gene is possibly TRBD1 (6 bases). With 5 bases removed from V and 5 bases from J, the gap between germline ends came to 18 bases. CDR3 length: 15 residues. From germline, CDR1 is PRHDT and CDR2 FYEKMQ (reference sequence). In nucleotides, the CDR3 is TGTGCCAGCAGCCTCTCAAGAGGGGGTGGGACTGAAGCTTTCTTT. As protein: CASSLSRGGGTEAFF.

This clonotype showed up many times. The genes are TRBV7-8 and TRBJ2-1, with 11 bases that match TRBD2. Germline V gene data show CDR1 as SGHVS and CDR2 as FQNEAQ. The CDR3 sequence is 19 residues long. V trimming: 5 bases; J trimming: 1 base; junction bases outside the gene matches: 13. In DNA, the CDR3 is TGTGCCAGCAGCCCAGAGGTCGCTAGCGGGGGGTTGTCCTACAATGAGCAGTTCTTC. This encodes CASSPEVASGGLSYNEQFF.

This rearrangement joins TRBV18 to TRBJ2-5; 10 bases line up with TRBD2. Germline CDR1 reads KGHSH; CDR2 reads LQKENI. This CDR3 is 16 amino acids long. V shed 4 bases, J shed 5 bases, and the junction held 10 bases outside the gene matches. The chain's CDR3 is CASSLERGGKSETQYF. CDR3 coding DNA: TGTGCCAGCTCACTGGAGCGGGGGGGCAAGTCGGAGACCCAGTACTTC.